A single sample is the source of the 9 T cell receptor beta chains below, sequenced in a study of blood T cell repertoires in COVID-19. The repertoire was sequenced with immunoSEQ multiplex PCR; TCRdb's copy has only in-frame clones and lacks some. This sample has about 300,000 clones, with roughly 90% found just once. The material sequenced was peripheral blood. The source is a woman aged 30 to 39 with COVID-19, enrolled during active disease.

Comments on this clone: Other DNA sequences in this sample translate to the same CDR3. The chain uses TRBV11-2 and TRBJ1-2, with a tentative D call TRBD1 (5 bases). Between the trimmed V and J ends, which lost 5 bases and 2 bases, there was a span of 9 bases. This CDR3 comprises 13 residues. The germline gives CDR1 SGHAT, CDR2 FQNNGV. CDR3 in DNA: TGTGCCAGCAGCCTGGGGGGGAACTATGGCTACACCTTC. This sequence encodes CASSLGGNYGYTF.

The CDR3: CASSFMTGTDTQYF. CDR3 in DNA: TGTGCCAGCAGCTTCATGACAGGAACAGATACGCAGTATTTT. The V and J genes are TRBV5-5 and TRBJ2-3; weak D call: TRBD1 (6 bases). CDR1 is SGHKS and CDR2 is YYEKEE in the germline V gene (reference sequence). V was trimmed by 2 bases and J by 3 bases, leaving 10 bases between them. This CDR3 region has 14 residues.

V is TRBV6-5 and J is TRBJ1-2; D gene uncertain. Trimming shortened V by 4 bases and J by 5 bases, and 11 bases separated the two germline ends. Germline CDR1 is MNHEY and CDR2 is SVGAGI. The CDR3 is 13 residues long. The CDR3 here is CASSSGRVYGYTF. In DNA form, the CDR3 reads TGTGCCAGCAGTTCCGGGAGGGTTTATGGCTACACCTTC.

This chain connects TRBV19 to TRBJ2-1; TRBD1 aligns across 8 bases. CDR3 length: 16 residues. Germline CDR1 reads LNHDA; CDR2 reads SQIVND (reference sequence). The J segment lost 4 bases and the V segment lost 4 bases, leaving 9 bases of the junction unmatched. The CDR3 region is CASSTSTGVGYNEQFF. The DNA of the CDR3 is TGTGCCAGTAGTACCTCGACAGGGGTGGGTTACAATGAGCAGTTCTTC.

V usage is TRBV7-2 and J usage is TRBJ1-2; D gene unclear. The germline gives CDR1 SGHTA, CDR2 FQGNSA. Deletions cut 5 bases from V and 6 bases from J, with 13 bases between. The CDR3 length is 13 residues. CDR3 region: CASSQATINGYTF. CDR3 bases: TGTGCCAGCAGCCAAGCCACTATCAATGGCTACACCTTC.

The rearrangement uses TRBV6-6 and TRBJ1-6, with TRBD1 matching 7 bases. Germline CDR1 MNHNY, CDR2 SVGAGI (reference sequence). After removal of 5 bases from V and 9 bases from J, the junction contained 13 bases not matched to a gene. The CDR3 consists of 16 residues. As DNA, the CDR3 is TGTGCCAGCAGTCTTCAACAGGGGTCACGAGGTTCACCCCTCCACTTT. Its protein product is CASSLQQGSRGSPLHF.

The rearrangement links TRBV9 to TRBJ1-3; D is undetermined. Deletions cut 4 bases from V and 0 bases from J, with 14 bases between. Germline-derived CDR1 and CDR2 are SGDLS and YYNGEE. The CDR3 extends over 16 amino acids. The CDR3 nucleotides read TGTGCCAGCAGCCTGGAGGGAGGACGCTCTGGAAACACCATATATTTT. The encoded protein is CASSLEGGRSGNTIYF.

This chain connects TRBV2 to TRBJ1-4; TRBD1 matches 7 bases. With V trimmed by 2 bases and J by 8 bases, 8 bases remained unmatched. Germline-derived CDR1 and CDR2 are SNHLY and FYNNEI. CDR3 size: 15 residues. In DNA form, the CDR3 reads TGTGCCAGCAGTGAAAACAGGGGATGGGAAGAAAAACTGTTTTTT. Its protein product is CASSENRGWEEKLFF. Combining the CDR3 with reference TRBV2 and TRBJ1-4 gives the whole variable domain EPEVTQTPSHQVTQMGQEVILRCVPISNHLYFYWYRQILGQKVEFLVSFYNNEISEKSEIFDDQFSVERPDGSNFTLKIRSTKLEDSAMYFCASSENRGWEEKLFFGSGTQLSVL.

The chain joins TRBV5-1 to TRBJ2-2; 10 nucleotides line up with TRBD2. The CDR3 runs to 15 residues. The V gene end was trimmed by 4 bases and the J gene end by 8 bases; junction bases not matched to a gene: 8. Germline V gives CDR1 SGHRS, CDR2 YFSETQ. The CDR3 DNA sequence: TGCGCCAGCAGCCAACTAGCGGGGCGCACGGGGGAGCTGTTTTTT. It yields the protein CASSQLAGRTGELFF. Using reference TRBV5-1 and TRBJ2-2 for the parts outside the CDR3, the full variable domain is KAGVTQTPRYLIKTRGQQVTLSCSPISGHRSVSWYQQTPGQGLQFLFEYFSETQRNKGNFPGRFSGRQFSNSRSEMNVSTLELGDSALYLCASSQLAGRTGELFFGEGSRLTVL.